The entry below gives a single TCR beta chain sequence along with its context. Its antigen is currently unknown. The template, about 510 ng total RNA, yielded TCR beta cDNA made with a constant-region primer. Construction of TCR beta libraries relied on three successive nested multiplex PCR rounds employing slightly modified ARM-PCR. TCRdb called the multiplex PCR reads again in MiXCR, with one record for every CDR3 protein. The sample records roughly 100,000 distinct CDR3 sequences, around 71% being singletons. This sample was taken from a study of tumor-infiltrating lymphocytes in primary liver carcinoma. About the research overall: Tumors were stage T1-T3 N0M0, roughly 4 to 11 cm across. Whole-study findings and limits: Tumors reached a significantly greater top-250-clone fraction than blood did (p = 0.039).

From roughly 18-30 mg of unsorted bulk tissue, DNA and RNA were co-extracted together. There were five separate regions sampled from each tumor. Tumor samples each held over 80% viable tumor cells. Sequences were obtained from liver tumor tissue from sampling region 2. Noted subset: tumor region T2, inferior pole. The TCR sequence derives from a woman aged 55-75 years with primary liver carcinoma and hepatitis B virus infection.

The CDR3 region is CAISGPPGLVALGETQYF. The CDR3 DNA follows: TGTGCCATCAGTGGACCCCCGGGACTAGTGGCCCTGGGAGAGACCCAGTACTTC. The chain recombines TRBV10-3 with TRBJ2-5, with TRBD2 matching over 8 bases. With V trimmed by 4 bases and J by 4 bases, 17 bases remained unmatched. This CDR3 has 18 residues. The germline CDR1 and CDR2 sequences are ENHRY and SYGVKD.